A selection of T cell receptor beta chains follows, all from one sample in a study of blood T cells in healthy people across ages. One entry per CDR3 protein, called by TCRdb with MiXCR from the 5' RACE reads. The repertoire has approximately 780,000 distinct CDR3 sequences, around 24% of them found once; the top ten carry under 3%. The data were also submitted as part of a second study, on T cells of mothers and their children.

The specimen sequenced was blood. Source of these receptors: a boy aged 10-17 years in good health. Both conserved end residues are part of each CDR3. Fields, in order: D gene, J gene, V gene, clone size, CDR3 protein, CDR3 DNA. The D gene is left open where the match is weak. Rows give clone size only sometimes, using once, few, many, or a class for an expanded clone.

D gene: -
J gene: TRBJ1-2
V gene: TRBV5-1
clone size: once
CDR3 protein: CASRGSGDGDYGYTF
CDR3 DNA: TGCGCCAGCAGGGGTTCCGGGGACGGGGACTATGGCTACACCTTC

D gene: -
J gene: TRBJ2-7
V gene: TRBV12-3/TRBV12-4
clone size: few
CDR3 protein: CASSPPRLRDEQYF
CDR3 DNA: TGTGCCAGCAGCCCCCCCCGCCTTCGGGACGAGCAGTACTTC

D gene: -
J gene: TRBJ1-5
V gene: TRBV5-5
clone size: -
CDR3 protein: CASSLRLSNQPQHF
CDR3 DNA: TGTGCCAGCAGCTTACGGCTGAGCAATCAGCCTCAGCATTTT

D gene: TRBD2
J gene: TRBJ2-7
V gene: TRBV4-2
clone size: -
CDR3 protein: CASSQEELAGGREQYF
CDR3 DNA: TGTGCCAGCAGCCAAGAGGAGCTAGCGGGGGGTCGGGAGCAGTACTTC

D gene: -
J gene: TRBJ1-2
V gene: TRBV10-3
clone size: -
CDR3 protein: CAIKEQGMDYGYTF
CDR3 DNA: TGTGCCATCAAAGAACAGGGTATGGACTATGGCTACACCTTC

D gene: TRBD1
J gene: TRBJ1-2
V gene: TRBV6-1
clone size: few
CDR3 protein: CAIKPPAYRGTPSGYTF
CDR3 DNA: TGTGCCATCAAGCCCCCCGCCTACAGGGGGACCCCCTCTGGCTACACCTTC

D gene: -
J gene: TRBJ1-2
V gene: TRBV29-1
clone size: -
CDR3 protein: CSVEDQRPRDGYTF
CDR3 DNA: TGCAGCGTTGAAGATCAAAGGCCTAGGGATGGCTACACCTTC

D gene: -
J gene: TRBJ2-3
V gene: TRBV7-6
clone size: -
CDR3 protein: CATSGLSSTDTQYF
CDR3 DNA: TGTGCCACGTCTGGGTTATCTAGCACAGATACGCAGTATTTT

D gene: -
J gene: TRBJ2-7
V gene: TRBV28
clone size: -
CDR3 protein: CASTPRRGRYEQYF
CDR3 DNA: TGTGCCAGCACACCGCGTCGGGGGCGCTACGAGCAGTACTTC

D gene: TRBD1
J gene: TRBJ1-6
V gene: TRBV20-1
clone size: -
CDR3 protein: CSAYPGQGNSPLHF
CDR3 DNA: TGCAGTGCCTATCCGGGACAGGGGAATTCACCCCTCCACTTT

D gene: TRBD2
J gene: TRBJ2-4
V gene: TRBV12-3/TRBV12-4
clone size: -
CDR3 protein: CASSPAGVGLRNIQYF
CDR3 DNA: TGTGCCAGCAGCCCCGCGGGGGTTGGGTTGAGGAACATTCAGTACTTC

D gene: -
J gene: TRBJ1-2
V gene: TRBV2
clone size: few
CDR3 protein: CASSLSAYGYTF
CDR3 DNA: TGTGCCAGCAGTCTAAGCGCGTATGGCTACACCTTC

D gene: -
J gene: TRBJ2-7
V gene: TRBV12-3/TRBV12-4
clone size: -
CDR3 protein: CASSFFVEGQILYEQYF
CDR3 DNA: TGTGCCAGCAGTTTTTTCGTGGAGGGACAGATTCTTTACGAGCAGTACTTC

D gene: -
J gene: TRBJ2-4
V gene: TRBV28
clone size: -
CDR3 protein: CASEGLAKNIQYF
CDR3 DNA: TGTGCCAGTGAGGGGTTAGCCAAAAACATTCAGTACTTC

D gene: TRBD2
J gene: TRBJ2-1
V gene: TRBV4-2
clone size: -
CDR3 protein: CASSPELAGGTSSYNEQFF
CDR3 DNA: TGTGCCAGCAGCCCGGAACTAGCGGGAGGGACGAGCTCCTACAATGAGCAGTTCTTC

D gene: TRBD1
J gene: TRBJ1-2
V gene: TRBV7-9
clone size: few
CDR3 protein: CASSLGTDGGYTF
CDR3 DNA: TGTGCCAGCAGCCTCGGGACAGACGGTGGCTACACCTTC

D gene: -
J gene: TRBJ1-1
V gene: TRBV6-5
clone size: -
CDR3 protein: CASRLMGLQGSTEAFF
CDR3 DNA: TGTGCCAGCAGACTAATGGGGCTCCAGGGGAGCACTGAAGCTTTCTTT

D gene: -
J gene: TRBJ2-5
V gene: TRBV13
clone size: few
CDR3 protein: CASSLHEETQYF
CDR3 DNA: TGTGCCAGCAGCTTACACGAAGAGACCCAGTACTTC

D gene: -
J gene: TRBJ2-7
V gene: TRBV13
clone size: -
CDR3 protein: CASSTDRSVSPYEQYF
CDR3 DNA: TGTGCCAGCAGCACCGATAGGTCCGTTTCTCCTTACGAGCAGTACTTC

D gene: TRBD1
J gene: TRBJ1-1
V gene: TRBV18
clone size: -
CDR3 protein: CASSDRDYTEAFF
CDR3 DNA: TGTGCCAGCTCCGACAGGGACTACACTGAAGCTTTCTTT

D gene: TRBD1
J gene: TRBJ2-7
V gene: TRBV5-1
clone size: -
CDR3 protein: CASSLTGTAIYEQYF
CDR3 DNA: TGCGCCAGCAGCCTGACCGGGACAGCAATCTACGAGCAGTACTTC

D gene: -
J gene: TRBJ1-1
V gene: TRBV28
clone size: few
CDR3 protein: CASSLLGSTFF
CDR3 DNA: TGTGCCAGCAGTTTATTGGGGTCGACTTTCTTT

D gene: -
J gene: TRBJ1-2
V gene: TRBV9
clone size: few
CDR3 protein: CASSHDSYPVNYGYTF
CDR3 DNA: TGTGCCAGCAGCCACGACAGTTATCCGGTGAACTATGGCTACACCTTC

D gene: -
J gene: TRBJ2-5
V gene: TRBV7-3
clone size: few
CDR3 protein: CASSLNSGGEQYF
CDR3 DNA: TGTGCCAGCAGCCTTAATTCTGGGGGAGAGCAGTACTTC

D gene: -
J gene: TRBJ2-3
V gene: TRBV7-2
clone size: -
CDR3 protein: CASSLELAPDTQYF
CDR3 DNA: TGTGCCAGCAGCTTAGAATTAGCGCCAGATACGCAGTATTTT

D gene: TRBD2
J gene: TRBJ2-7
V gene: TRBV20-1
clone size: -
CDR3 protein: CSARLAGPRYEQYF
CDR3 DNA: TGCAGTGCTAGACTAGCGGGACCTCGCTACGAGCAGTACTTC

D gene: -
J gene: TRBJ2-7
V gene: TRBV7-3
clone size: -
CDR3 protein: CASSLSWHSSYEQYF
CDR3 DNA: TGTGCCAGCAGCTTAAGTTGGCACTCTTCCTACGAGCAGTACTTC

D gene: -
J gene: TRBJ2-3
V gene: TRBV5-1
clone size: -
CDR3 protein: CASSLARLGDTQYF
CDR3 DNA: TGCGCCAGCAGCTTGGCAAGACTCGGAGATACGCAGTATTTT

D gene: TRBD1
J gene: TRBJ2-1
V gene: TRBV5-1
clone size: -
CDR3 protein: CASRWQGVFNEQFF
CDR3 DNA: TGCGCCAGCAGATGGCAGGGGGTTTTCAATGAGCAGTTCTTC

D gene: TRBD1
J gene: TRBJ1-1
V gene: TRBV5-1
clone size: -
CDR3 protein: CASSLETGPSEAFF
CDR3 DNA: TGCGCCAGCAGCTTGGAGACAGGGCCTTCTGAAGCTTTCTTT

D gene: -
J gene: TRBJ1-1
V gene: TRBV7-6
clone size: -
CDR3 protein: CASSLGGKEAFF
CDR3 DNA: TGTGCCAGCAGCTTAGGAGGGAAAGAAGCTTTCTTT

D gene: TRBD2
J gene: TRBJ2-7
V gene: TRBV3-1
clone size: -
CDR3 protein: CASTPATSGNYEQYF
CDR3 DNA: TGTGCCAGCACGCCGGCGACTAGCGGAAACTACGAGCAGTACTTC

D gene: -
J gene: TRBJ2-1
V gene: TRBV7-2
clone size: -
CDR3 protein: CASSLGAVGEDEQFF
CDR3 DNA: TGTGCCAGCAGCTTAGGAGCAGTCGGGGAGGATGAGCAGTTCTTC

D gene: -
J gene: TRBJ2-7
V gene: TRBV28
clone size: -
CDR3 protein: CASSFNTLGAQYF
CDR3 DNA: TGTGCCAGCAGTTTCAACACCTTAGGGGCGCAGTACTTC

D gene: -
J gene: TRBJ2-5
V gene: TRBV7-9
clone size: few
CDR3 protein: CASSFEGKQETLYF
CDR3 DNA: TGTGCCAGCAGCTTTGAGGGGAAACAAGAGACCCTGTACTTC

D gene: -
J gene: TRBJ1-1
V gene: TRBV7-9
clone size: few
CDR3 protein: CASSPPDNTAFF
CDR3 DNA: TGTGCCAGCAGCCCACCGGACAACACTGCTTTCTTT

D gene: -
J gene: TRBJ1-4
V gene: TRBV5-1
clone size: few
CDR3 protein: CASSSGRINQKLFF
CDR3 DNA: TGCGCCAGCAGCTCGGGACGGATTAATCAAAAACTGTTTTTT

D gene: -
J gene: TRBJ1-2
V gene: TRBV15
clone size: -
CDR3 protein: CATSNSPYRSGYTF
CDR3 DNA: TGTGCCACCAGCAACTCCCCCTACAGGAGTGGCTACACCTTC

D gene: -
J gene: TRBJ2-5
V gene: TRBV11-1
clone size: once
CDR3 protein: CASSPSRGWETQYF
CDR3 DNA: TGTGCCAGCAGCCCGAGCAGGGGCTGGGAGACCCAGTACTTC

D gene: -
J gene: TRBJ2-3
V gene: TRBV3-1
clone size: -
CDR3 protein: CASSQDGYTDTQYF
CDR3 DNA: TGTGCCAGCAGCCAAGATGGTTACACAGATACGCAGTATTTT

D gene: -
J gene: TRBJ2-2
V gene: TRBV2
clone size: few
CDR3 protein: CASSRTALPGELFF
CDR3 DNA: TGTGCCAGCAGTCGGACGGCGCTACCAGGGGAGCTGTTTTTT

D gene: TRBD1
J gene: TRBJ2-3
V gene: TRBV6-2/TRBV6-3
clone size: -
CDR3 protein: CASSSSGTGFTDTQYF
CDR3 DNA: TGTGCCAGCAGCTCCTCCGGGACAGGGTTTACAGATACGCAGTATTTT

D gene: TRBD2
J gene: TRBJ2-1
V gene: TRBV29-1
clone size: -
CDR3 protein: CSAFRREGIGEQFF
CDR3 DNA: TGCAGCGCCTTTAGGAGGGAGGGGATAGGAGAGCAGTTCTTC

D gene: -
J gene: TRBJ1-2
V gene: TRBV10-3
clone size: few
CDR3 protein: CAISDRRERGYTF
CDR3 DNA: TGTGCCATCAGTGATAGGAGGGAAAGGGGCTACACCTTC

D gene: -
J gene: TRBJ1-1
V gene: TRBV30
clone size: few
CDR3 protein: CAWSQRLMNTEAFF
CDR3 DNA: TGTGCCTGGAGTCAGAGGCTTATGAACACTGAAGCTTTCTTT

D gene: -
J gene: TRBJ1-2
V gene: TRBV11-2
clone size: -
CDR3 protein: CASSLVPGFLANYGYTF
CDR3 DNA: TGTGCCAGCAGCTTAGTTCCCGGGTTCTTGGCTAACTATGGCTACACCTTC

D gene: -
J gene: TRBJ2-5
V gene: TRBV6-6
clone size: -
CDR3 protein: CASSMGGAAPREQCF
CDR3 DNA: TGTGCCAGCAGTATGGGCGGCGCCGCTCCTCGGGAGCAGTGCTTC

D gene: TRBD2
J gene: TRBJ2-3
V gene: TRBV7-7
clone size: -
CDR3 protein: CASSPGGGDTQYF
CDR3 DNA: TGTGCTAGCAGCCCTGGGGGGGGGGATACGCAGTATTTT

D gene: TRBD2
J gene: TRBJ2-5
V gene: TRBV20-1
clone size: few
CDR3 protein: CSASGGQETQYF
CDR3 DNA: TGCAGCGCGAGCGGGGGCCAAGAGACCCAGTACTTC